This T cell receptor beta chain was captured in a study of persistence of HIV-infected CD4 T cells. About the research overall: Multiple blood draws of up to about 180 mL, except a couple of donors with single leukapheresis. Study findings and constraints: Compared with CD3/CD28-stimulated cells, CMV- and Gag-responding cells showed lower TCRbeta richness. Antigen-responding cells were enriched for degenerate expanded CDR3beta sequences.

This clone occurred a few times. The antigen is not known. This was the immunoSEQ version 4 assay in survey mode. The data were produced by immunoSEQ multiplex PCR, yet TCRdb's version contains in-frame clones alone and is incomplete. The repertoire holds tens of thousands of clones, with more than 70% as singletons. The CDR3 has 15 amino acids. CDR1 LNHDA and CDR2 SQIVND come from the germline V gene (reference sequence). V gave up 5 bases and J gave up 2 bases; unmatched junction bases: 8. Cells were stimulated with overlapping HIV-1 Gag 15-mer peptides. CD40L-negative CD69-negative CD45RO-high memory CD4+ T cells were sorted as populations depleted of antigen-responding cells.

The sequence derives from an adult man with HIV who was CMV-seropositive. Sequences were derived from CD4+ T cells sorted from PBMCs after approximately 19-hour stimulation, sampled from a patient who received antiretroviral therapy. The genes are TRBV19 and TRBJ1-1; 7 bases match TRBD1. The CDR3 loop is CASSLKTGANTEAFF. In DNA form, the CDR3 reads TGTGCCAGTAGTCTAAAAACAGGGGCCAACACTGAAGCTTTCTTT.